A few counts support the clone carrying this T cell receptor beta chain. Its antigen is as yet unknown. The sample originates from a study of T cell responses to AZD1222 COVID-19 vaccine. Looked up from germline, CDR1 is SGHTA and CDR2 is FQGNSA. This CDR3 is 15 amino acids long. Trimming removed 5 bases from V and 7 bases from J; junction bases left unmatched: 11. Method: immunoSEQ multiplex PCR; TCRdb's copy keeps in-frame clones and lacks some. The sample shows more than 150,000 clones, 85% to 90% of them seen only once. Notes on the study in general: Targeting of unmutated variant regions was reportedly seen in nearly half of spike-specific TCRs.

This TCR came from an adult in good health. V usage is TRBV7-2 and J usage is TRBJ1-5; TRBD1 matches 7 bases. Sequences were derived from peripheral blood, sampled on day 0 of AZD1222 vaccination. The CDR3 region is CASSIKTGVGQPQHF. CDR3 coding DNA: TGTGCCAGCAGCATTAAAACAGGGGTAGGGCAGCCCCAGCATTTT.